A selection of T cell receptor beta chains follows, all from one sample in a study of cytomegalovirus exposure and HLA in healthy donors. Measured with immunoSEQ multiplex PCR; TCRdb has only the in-frame clones, and not every one. The table includes approximately 150,000 clones, 68% detected once. Sequenced input: PBMCs. The receptors originated from a woman aged 18-30 years in good health and CMV-seropositive. CDR3s include the opening cysteine and the closing phenylalanine or tryptophan. A D gene is named only where the DNA matches it firmly. Rows may omit the clone size; those that give it use once, few, many or a size class.

TRBV6-4,.,once,TRBJ2-1,CASSNQGSGIEQFF,TGTGCCAGCAGTAATCAGGGGTCCGGGATAGAGCAGTTCTTC
TRBV30,TRBD1,.,TRBJ1-6,CAWSLPGQVNSPLHF,TGTGCCTGGAGTCTCCCCGGACAGGTTAATTCACCCCTCCACTTT
TRBV7-6,.,.,TRBJ1-1,CASSAGVIDTEAFF,TGTGCCAGCAGCGCAGGGGTGATTGACACTGAAGCTTTCTTT
TRBV5-1,TRBD1,few,TRBJ1-3,CASSLSRDSLSGNTIYF,TGCGCCAGCAGCCTCTCCCGGGACAGCCTCTCTGGAAACACCATATATTTT
TRBV5-6,.,few,TRBJ1-1,CASRVQGGTEAFF,TGTGCCAGCAGAGTACAGGGTGGGACTGAAGCTTTCTTT
TRBV10-1,.,.,TRBJ2-7,CASSVRRLTPYEQYF,TGCGCCAGCAGTGTTCGGAGGCTGACCCCCTACGAGCAGTACTTC
TRBV19,.,.,TRBJ1-1,CASSITRDTEAFF,TGTGCCAGTAGTATTACCCGGGACACTGAAGCTTTCTTT
TRBV5-1,TRBD2,once,TRBJ2-3,CASRRLGLGDTQYF,TGCGCCAGCAGACGACTAGGACTAGGGGATACGCAGTATTTT
TRBV28,.,.,TRBJ2-1,CASSFEEGEQFF,TGTGCCAGCAGTTTTGAGGAAGGTGAGCAGTTCTTC
TRBV7-9,TRBD1,.,TRBJ2-3,CASSSRVPGQRTDTQYF,TGTGCCAGCAGCTCCCGCGTTCCGGGACAGCGCACAGATACGCAGTATTTT
TRBV7-9,TRBD2,.,TRBJ2-1,CASSEPSALAGATYNEQFF,TGTGCCAGCAGCGAACCATCGGCACTAGCGGGAGCGACTTACAATGAGCAGTTCTTC
TRBV7-3,.,.,TRBJ2-7,CASSSQPATGEQYF,TGTGCCAGCAGCTCACAGCCAGCTACGGGAGAGCAGTACTTC
TRBV28,TRBD1,.,TRBJ2-7,CASSFSLRDSFYEQYF,TGTGCCAGCAGTTTTTCCCTCAGGGACAGTTTCTACGAGCAGTACTTC
TRBV5-4,TRBD2,once,TRBJ2-2,CASSSPGLAGGAAAGELFF,TGTGCCAGCAGCTCGCCGGGACTAGCGGGGGGTGCGGCGGCCGGGGAGCTGTTTTTT
TRBV2,TRBD1,few,TRBJ1-5,CASSLTGEVRQPQHF,TGTGCCAGCAGTTTGACAGGGGAGGTTCGTCAGCCCCAGCATTTT
TRBV7-9,.,.,TRBJ1-2,CASSLEVRRANYGYTF,TGTGCCAGCAGCTTAGAGGTTCGGAGGGCTAACTATGGCTACACCTTC
TRBV7-8,TRBD1,.,TRBJ1-2,CASTLTGENYGYTF,TGTGCCAGCACCCTTACAGGGGAAAACTATGGCTACACCTTC
TRBV30,TRBD1,few,TRBJ2-5,CACVWDSETQYF,TGTGCCTGTGTGTGGGACAGCGAGACCCAGTACTTC
TRBV15,TRBD1,few,TRBJ2-6,CATSQTGAPAGANVLTF,TGTGCCACCAGCCAAACAGGGGCGCCCGCGGGGGCCAACGTCCTGACTTTC
TRBV5-6,TRBD1,few,TRBJ2-6,CASRDRSGANVLTF,TGTGCCAGCAGGGACAGGTCTGGGGCCAACGTCCTGACTTTC
TRBV30,.,.,TRBJ1-3,CAWSVRRGQPTYSGNTIYF,TGTGCCTGGAGTGTTCGACGGGGTCAACCCACTTACTCTGGAAACACCATATATTTT
TRBV9,.,.,TRBJ1-5,CASSADYGQPQHF,TGTGCCAGCAGCGCCGACTATGGGCAGCCCCAGCATTTT
TRBV19,.,.,TRBJ1-5,CASSILVTGGQPQHF,TGTGCCAGTAGTATTTTGGTTACAGGTGGACAGCCCCAGCATTTT
TRBV5-6,.,.,TRBJ2-7,CASSQGYTNEQYF,TGTGCCAGCAGCCAGGGATACACCAACGAGCAGTACTTC
TRBV9,.,few,TRBJ2-7,CASSPWRGEQYF,TGTGCCAGCAGCCCTTGGAGGGGTGAGCAGTACTTC
TRBV7-9,.,few,TRBJ1-1,CAFGVLAFF,TGTGCCTTTGGAGTGTTGGCTTTCTTT